This paragraph covers one TCR beta chain sequence. Its antigen is undetermined. TCRdb's table, derived via immunoSEQ multiplex PCR, lists solely in-frame clones and lacks some. The sample shows roughly 3,000 clones, roughly 60% of them seen only once. These data come from a study of coeliac disease. Study conclusions and caveats: Most TRB amino acid sequences occurred in only one sample.

This CDR3 contains 16 residues. Trimming left V 2 bases short and J 5 bases short, with 18 bases between. The germline CDR1 and CDR2 sequences are LGHNA and YNFKEQ. The sequenced sample was lymphocytes from the gut lamina propria. V and J are TRBV4-2 and TRBJ2-5, with D maybe TRBD2 (5 bases). The TCR was taken from a woman aged 45 to 65 without celiac disease. The CDR3 nucleotides read TGTGCCAGCAGCCAATTCGGACGGGGTCTTGGGGAGACCCAGTACTTC. Translated, it gives CASSQFGRGLGETQYF.